These 26 T cell receptor beta chains were all obtained from the same sample, sequenced in a study of T cells in Graves' hyperthyroidism and ophthalmopathy. Amplified regions were TCR beta CDR3 sequences from RNA transcripts. Researchers ran a first-round RT-PCR on the TCR CDR3 using the HTBI primer set. TCRdb processed the multiplex PCR reads anew with MiXCR; each CDR3 protein has one entry. The data show over 200,000 distinct CDR3 sequences, approximately 16% seen once. Sequences were obtained from blood. These receptors came from a man in his forties or fifties with Graves' hyperthyroidism.

The sample holds many counts of this clonotype. V and J are TRBV18 and TRBJ2-7; weak D call: TRBD1 (6 bases). Germline CDR1 is KGHSH and CDR2 is LQKENI. V was pared by 2 bases and J by 0 bases, with 11 bases between. The length of the CDR3 is 15 residues. Here the CDR3 reads CASSPEAGASYEQYF. CDR3 nucleotides: TGTGCCAGCTCACCAGAGGCAGGGGCCTCCTACGAGCAGTACTTC. Supplemented by reference TRBV18 and TRBJ2-7, the full variable domain reads NAGVMQNPRHLVRRRGQEARLRCSPMKGHSHVYWYRQLPEEGLKFMVYLQKENIIDESGMPKERFSAEFPKEGPSILRIQQVVRGDSAAYFCASSPEAGASYEQYFGPGTRLTVT.

This clonotype came up many times. The CDR3 nucleotides are TGTGCCACCCAAATGACCTACGAGCAGTACTTC. Its translation is CATQMTYEQYF. V usage is TRBV10-3 and J usage is TRBJ2-7; D gene ambiguous. The ends were cut back, 10 bases at V and 2 bases at J, with 9 bases in the middle. This CDR3 comprises 11 residues. CDR1 and CDR2 (germline): ENHRY, SYGVKD.

This clonotype was seen many times. As DNA, the CDR3 is TGTGCCTGGAGTGGACAGGGGGCGCGGACAGATACGCAGTATTTT. Its translation: CAWSGQGARTDTQYF. The gene calls are TRBV30 and TRBJ2-3; 10 bases are a match to TRBD1. Germline V gives CDR1 GTSNPN, CDR2 SVGIG (reference sequence). This CDR3 has 15 amino acids. Trimming cost V 1 base and J 3 bases; bases outside gene matches: 4.

This clonotype showed up many times. The chain combines TRBV13 with TRBJ1-1; D remains unclear. Germline lookup yields CDR1 PRHDT and CDR2 FYEKMQ (reference sequence). This CDR3 contains 12 residues. Trimming pared 0 bases from V and 6 bases from J, leaving 5 bases between. As DNA, the CDR3 is TGTGCCAGCAGCTTAGGCAGCTCTGAAGCTTTCTTT. This sequence encodes CASSLGSSEAFF.

The sample holds many counts of this clonotype. The chain employs TRBV20-1 and TRBJ1-5, with D unresolved. The germline V gene has CDR1 DFQATT and CDR2 SNEGSKA (reference sequence). V gave up 2 bases and J gave up 4 bases, with 12 bases separating them. This CDR3 spans 14 amino acids. For the CDR3, the DNA is TGCAGTGCTAGAACGGGCGGTGGGAATCAGCCCCAGCATTTT. Translated, it gives CSARTGGGNQPQHF.

In its sample, this clonotype was seen many times. The V and J genes are TRBV6-1 and TRBJ2-7; no reliable D call. Trimming pared 3 bases from V and 0 bases from J, leaving 9 bases between. Per the germline V gene, CDR1 is MNHNS and CDR2 is SASEGT. The CDR3 runs 14 residues. CDR3 nucleotide sequence: TGTGCCAGCAGTGATCGGGCAGCCTCCTACGAGCAGTACTTC. Residues: CASSDRAASYEQYF.

This clonotype was observed many times. The chain combines TRBV7-2 with TRBJ2-5, with 12 positions matching TRBD2. The junction had 6 bases not matched to a gene; V was cut back by 8 bases and J by 5 bases. The germline gives CDR1 SGHTA, CDR2 FQGNSA. The CDR3 is 14 amino acids. CDR3 DNA: TGTGCCAGCGCGTCTAGCGGGGGGGCGGAGACCCAGTACTTC. Protein: CASASSGGAETQYF.

This clonotype appeared many times. The chain joins TRBV11-3 to TRBJ2-2; no reliable D call. Germline assignment: CDR1 SGHNT and CDR2 YENEEA. This CDR3 has 14 amino acids. Deletions cut 0 bases from V and 3 bases from J, with 5 bases between. CDR3 sequence (DNA): TGTGCCAGCAGCTTAGATCCGTACACCGGGGAGCTGTTTTTT. This encodes CASSLDPYTGELFF.

This clonotype appeared many times. The chain carries TRBV7-2 and TRBJ2-7; D is ambiguous. Trimming took 1 base from V and 4 from J, leaving 11 bases between them. CDR3 length: 14 amino acids. The V gene's germline CDR1 is SGHTA and CDR2 FQGNSA. The CDR3 DNA is TGTGCCAGCAGCTTAGGCCAGGACGATTACGAGCAGTACTTC. Encoded protein: CASSLGQDDYEQYF.

In this sample, this clonotype turned up many times. The chain couples TRBV7-6 to TRBJ2-7, with D maybe TRBD1 (6 bases). CDR3 length equals 18 residues. With 5 bases removed from V and 1 base from J, the gap between germline ends came to 24 bases. Germline CDR1 is SGHVS and CDR2 is FNYEAQ. The CDR3 here is CASSPWGGRQGMSYEQYF. CDR3 DNA sequence: TGTGCCAGCAGCCCGTGGGGCGGTCGCCAGGGGATGTCCTACGAGCAGTACTTC.

The V call is TRBV7-2, the J call TRBJ2-7, with 15 bases lining up with TRBD2. Looked up from germline, CDR1 is SGHTA and CDR2 is FQGNSA. The J segment lost 1 base and the V segment lost 5 bases, leaving 6 bases of the junction unmatched. The CDR3 extends over 17 amino acids. CDR3 region: CASSPGLAGGISYEQYF. The CDR3 nucleotides read TGTGCCAGCAGCCCGGGACTAGCGGGGGGCATATCCTACGAGCAGTACTTC.

This clonotype was counted only a few times. The CDR3 loop is CASSSQGYNEQFF. Here the CDR3 DNA reads TGTGCCAGCAGCTCACAGGGTTACAATGAGCAGTTCTTC. The rearrangement links TRBV7-2 to TRBJ2-1; D perhaps matches TRBD1 (6 bases). V lost 4 bases, J lost 4 bases, and 8 bases lay in between. CDR3 length: 13 amino acids. In germline, CDR1 is SGHTA, CDR2 FQGNSA.

There are many counts of this clonotype. The chain links TRBV5-1 to TRBJ2-3; D gene unclear. This CDR3 is built from 13 residues. With 3 bases removed from V and 6 bases from J, the gap between germline ends came to 11 bases. CDR1 and CDR2 (germline): SGHRS, YFSETQ. CDR3 protein: CASSYEMDDTQYF. CDR3 bases: TGCGCCAGCAGCTACGAAATGGACGATACGCAGTATTTT.

This clonotype occurred many times. V gene TRBV3-1 combines with J gene TRBJ1-1; D gene ambiguous. The CDR3 loop spans 14 amino acids. Germline V gives CDR1 LGHDT, CDR2 YNNKEL (reference sequence). V was pared by 1 base and J by 1 base, with 7 bases between. The CDR3 nucleotides are TGTGCCAGCAGCCAAGGCAAGGGGAACACTGAAGCTTTCTTT. Its protein product is CASSQGKGNTEAFF.

This clonotype appeared many times. The chain joins TRBV11-1 to TRBJ1-2; perhaps TRBD1 as D (5 bases). The V and J ends lost 5 bases and 10 bases respectively, with 14 bases between them. The CDR3 is made up of 12 amino acids. CDR1 is SGHAT and CDR2 is FQDESV in the germline V gene (reference sequence). The CDR3 is CASSNPQGDYTF. CDR3 DNA sequence: TGTGCCAGCAGCAACCCCCAGGGAGACTACACCTTC.

The rearrangement uses TRBV9 and TRBJ1-3; possibly TRBD1 for D (5 bases). This CDR3 has 15 amino acids. Trimming took 3 bases from V and 7 from J, leaving 17 bases between them. Germline CDR1 is SGDLS and CDR2 is YYNGEE. CDR3 in DNA: TGTGCCAGCAGCGCCGCAGGGAGTCCCTTCAACACCATATATTTT. This gives the protein CASSAAGSPFNTIYF.

This clonotype was detected ten times or more. V usage is TRBV12-3 or TRBV12-4 and J usage is TRBJ1-6; D remains ambiguous. The CDR3 spans 14 residues. V was shortened by 2 bases and J by 14 bases, with 16 bases between the two germline ends. The CDR3 reads CASSLIGSIQALHF. DNA for the CDR3: TGTGCCAGCAGTTTAATCGGTAGTATTCAAGCCCTCCACTTT.

DNA of the CDR3: TGTGCCAGCAGCTCGGGACTAGCGGGAGAGGGAGAGCAGTTCTTC. Translation: CASSSGLAGEGEQFF. The chain is built from TRBV7-2 and TRBJ2-1; 14 bases map to TRBD2. The germline CDR1 and CDR2 sequences are SGHTA and FQGNSA. After removal of 4 bases from V and 10 bases from J, the junction contained 6 bases not matched to a gene. CDR3 length: 15 residues.

The sample holds many counts of this clonotype. The V gene is TRBV12-3 or TRBV12-4, the J gene TRBJ1-6; D ambiguous. V was shortened by 2 bases and J by 3 bases, with 8 bases between the two germline ends. CDR3 length: 15 residues. For the CDR3, the DNA is TGTGCCAGCAGTTTAAAGGGAGGCTATAATTCACCCCTCCACTTT. Encoded protein: CASSLKGGYNSPLHF.

This clonotype has ten or more counts. This chain links TRBV12-3 or TRBV12-4 with TRBJ2-1; the D is unclear. V lost 7 bases, J lost 7 bases, and 11 bases lay in between. CDR3 size: 12 residues. CDR3: CASTLGRNEQFF. DNA for the CDR3: TGTGCCAGCACCCTCGGGCGGAATGAGCAGTTCTTC.

This clonotype showed up many times. This chain uses TRBV4-3 with TRBJ2-5; possible D gene TRBD2, 5 bases. V shed 0 bases and J shed 4 bases, with 9 bases lying between them. The CDR3 is 14 amino acids. Germline V gene data show CDR1 as LGHNA and CDR2 as YSLEER. The CDR3 here is CASSQDIGGETQYF. CDR3 in DNA: TGCGCCAGCAGCCAAGACATTGGAGGAGAGACCCAGTACTTC.

V is TRBV19 and J is TRBJ2-2; D call uncertain. V was cut by 5 bases and J by 0 bases, with 13 bases left in between. The CDR3 runs to 16 residues. Germline loops: CDR1 LNHDA, CDR2 SQIVND (reference sequence). CDR3 protein: CASSSGIPPNTGELFF. The CDR3 nucleotides are TGTGCCAGTAGTTCCGGCATCCCCCCGAACACCGGGGAGCTGTTTTTT.

This clonotype showed up just a few times. The CDR3 loop is CASSSVRDGDTEAFF. CDR3 nucleotide sequence: TGCGCCAGCAGCTCTGTAAGAGATGGTGACACTGAAGCTTTCTTT. The rearrangement links TRBV5-1 to TRBJ1-1; D unclear. V gave up 3 bases and J gave up 3 bases, with 15 bases separating them. Per germline, CDR1 SGHRS and CDR2 YFSETQ. The CDR3 is made up of 15 amino acids.

The genes are TRBV7-8 and TRBJ2-1, with TRBD2 matching over 8 bases. CDR3 length: 17 amino acids. V trimming: 4 bases; J trimming: 5 bases; junction bases outside the gene matches: 13. The germline gives CDR1 SGHVS, CDR2 FQNEAQ. The CDR3 nucleotides read TGTGCCAGCAGCTGGGGGGGGGGGGCGGGGGGACACAATGAGCAGTTCTTC. Protein sequence: CASSWGGGAGGHNEQFF.

At least ten counts were recorded for this clonotype. The J gene is TRBJ1-2, the V gene TRBV6-6, with a possible D match to TRBD1 (6 bases). The CDR3 is made up of 16 amino acids. Germline CDR1 reads MNHNY; CDR2 reads SVGAGI (reference sequence). V lost 2 bases and J lost 8, with 21 bases in between. CDR3 region: CASSYGVGGAFGGYTF. CDR3 nucleotides: TGTGCCAGCAGTTACGGGGTGGGGGGCGCGTTTGGCGGCTACACCTTC.

The chain combines TRBV7-2 with TRBJ2-7; 8 bases match TRBD1. The CDR3 length is 14 residues. V dropped 5 bases and J dropped 3; count of bases not matched to a gene: 6. The germline V gene encodes CDR1 SGHTA and CDR2 FQGNSA. CDR3 coding DNA: TGTGCCAGCAGCCACGGGACAGGACACTACGAGCAGTACTTC. Encoded protein: CASSHGTGHYEQYF.